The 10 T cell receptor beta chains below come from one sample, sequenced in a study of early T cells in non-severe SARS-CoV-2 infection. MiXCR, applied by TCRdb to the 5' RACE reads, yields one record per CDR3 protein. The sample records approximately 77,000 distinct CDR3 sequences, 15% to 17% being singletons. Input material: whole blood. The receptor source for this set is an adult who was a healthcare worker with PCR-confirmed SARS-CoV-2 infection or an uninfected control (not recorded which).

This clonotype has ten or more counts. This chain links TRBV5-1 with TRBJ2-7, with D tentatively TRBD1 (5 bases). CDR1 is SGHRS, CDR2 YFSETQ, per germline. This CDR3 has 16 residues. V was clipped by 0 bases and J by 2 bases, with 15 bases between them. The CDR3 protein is CASSLGQGVQTYEQYF. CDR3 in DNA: TGCGCCAGCAGCTTGGGGCAGGGTGTCCAAACCTACGAGCAGTACTTC.

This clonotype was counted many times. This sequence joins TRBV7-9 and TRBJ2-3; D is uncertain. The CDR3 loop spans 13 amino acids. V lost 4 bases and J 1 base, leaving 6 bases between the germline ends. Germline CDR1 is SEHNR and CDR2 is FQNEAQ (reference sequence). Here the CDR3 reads CASSSHRTDTQYF. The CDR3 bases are TGTGCCAGCAGCTCTCACCGCACAGATACGCAGTATTTT.

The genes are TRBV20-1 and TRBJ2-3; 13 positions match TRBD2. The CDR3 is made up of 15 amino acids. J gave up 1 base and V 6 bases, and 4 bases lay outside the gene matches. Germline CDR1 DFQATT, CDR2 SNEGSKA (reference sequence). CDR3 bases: TGCAGTGCAACCGGGACTAGCGGGGGCACAGATACGCAGTATTTT. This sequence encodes CSATGTSGGTDTQYF.

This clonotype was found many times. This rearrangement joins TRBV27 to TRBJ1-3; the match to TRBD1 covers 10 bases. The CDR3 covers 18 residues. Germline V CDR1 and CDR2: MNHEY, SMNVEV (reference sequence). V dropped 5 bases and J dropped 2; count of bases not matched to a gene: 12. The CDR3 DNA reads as TGTGCCAGCAGTCCTCGGCCTGGGACAGGGGAGGCTGGAAACACCATATATTTT. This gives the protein CASSPRPGTGEAGNTIYF.

CDR3 nucleotide sequence: TGCAGTGCTAGAGACCAATCGAACTCTGGAAACACCATATATTTT. It translates to CSARDQSNSGNTIYF. The V call is TRBV20-1, the J call TRBJ1-3; D call uncertain. Trimming took 0 bases from V and 0 from J, leaving 9 bases between them. The CDR3 has 15 residues. Germline V gene data show CDR1 as DFQATT and CDR2 as SNEGSKA (reference sequence).

CDR3 bases: TGTGCCAGCAGCTCGACCACAGGGATAGTCTACAATGAGCAGTTCTTC. The encoded protein is CASSSTTGIVYNEQFF. The V call is TRBV7-9, the J call TRBJ2-1; weak D call: TRBD1 (6 bases). In germline, CDR1 is SEHNR, CDR2 FQNEAQ (reference sequence). The CDR3 runs 16 residues. V lost 4 bases and J lost 3, with 16 bases in between.

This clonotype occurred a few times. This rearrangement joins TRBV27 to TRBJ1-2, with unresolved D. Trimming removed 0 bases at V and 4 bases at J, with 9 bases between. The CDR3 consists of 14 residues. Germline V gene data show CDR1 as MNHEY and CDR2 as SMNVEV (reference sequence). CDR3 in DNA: TGTGCCAGCAGTTTATCGCCGGCAACCTATGGCTACACCTTC. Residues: CASSLSPATYGYTF.

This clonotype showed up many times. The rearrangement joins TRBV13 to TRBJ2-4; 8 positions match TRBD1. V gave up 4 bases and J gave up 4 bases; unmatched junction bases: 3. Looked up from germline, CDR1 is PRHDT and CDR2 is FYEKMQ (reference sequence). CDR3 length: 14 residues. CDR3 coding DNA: TGTGCCAGCAGCTCCAGGGGGCGGAAAAACATTCAGTACTTC. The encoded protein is CASSSRGRKNIQYF.

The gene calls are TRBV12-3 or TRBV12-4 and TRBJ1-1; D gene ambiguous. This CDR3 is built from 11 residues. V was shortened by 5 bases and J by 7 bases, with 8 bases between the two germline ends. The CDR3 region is CASSVSSEAFF. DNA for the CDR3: TGTGCCAGCAGTGTCTCGAGTGAAGCTTTCTTT.

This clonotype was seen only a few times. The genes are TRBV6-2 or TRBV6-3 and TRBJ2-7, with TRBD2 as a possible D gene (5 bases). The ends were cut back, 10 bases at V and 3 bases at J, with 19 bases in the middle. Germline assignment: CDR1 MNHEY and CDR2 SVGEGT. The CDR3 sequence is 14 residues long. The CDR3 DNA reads TGTGCCATTCGCCCGAACGGACTTTTCTACGAGCAGTACTTC. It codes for CAIRPNGLFYEQYF.